The 22 T cell receptor beta chains below were found in one sample sequenced in a study of T cell responses to AZD1222 COVID-19 vaccine (dated by TCRdb to about 2021). In the paper's terms, the time point label means: baseline before first vaccination. Libraries were built with the immunoSEQ multiplex PCR assay. The source is immuneACCESS, and TCRdb retained only in-frame sequences with V and J called. Part of the clones is not carried over; for the studies checked, unresolved V genes explain less than half of this, and the remainder is unexplained. For this sample the table gives more than 100,000 clones, of which around 87% were detected only once. Clones ranked in the top ten supply approximately 3.3% of the sample. The source was peripheral blood, collected on day 0 of AZD1222 vaccination. The receptors shown here come from an adult in good health.

This rearrangement joins TRBV7-3 to TRBJ1-1, with D possibly matching TRBD1 (5 bases). Germline V gene sequence: CDR1 SGHTA, CDR2 FQGTGA. The germline V and J ends were trimmed by 4 bases and 6 bases, with 12 bases remaining between them. The CDR3 has 13 residues. The CDR3 DNA follows: TGTGCCAGCAGCTCCCTTAGGGGCGCTGAAGCTTTCTTT. It yields the protein CASSSLRGAEAFF.

The J gene is TRBJ2-6, the V gene TRBV7-9; either TRBD1 or TRBD2 may fit D (5 bases each). The germline V and J ends were trimmed by 5 bases and 0 bases, with 8 bases remaining between them. There are 15 residues in the CDR3. Germline CDR1 and CDR2: SEHNR and FQNEAQ (reference sequence). The CDR3 is CASSPRGSGANVLTF. CDR3 DNA: TGTGCCAGCAGCCCGAGGGGCTCTGGGGCCAACGTCCTGACTTTC. Full variable domain (outside the CDR3, taken from reference TRBV7-9 and TRBJ2-6): DTGVSQNPRHKITKRGQNVTFRCDPISEHNRLYWYRQTLGQGPEFLTYFQNEAQLEKSRLLSDRFSAERPKGSFSTLEIQRTEQGDSAMYLCASSPRGSGANVLTFGAGSRLTVL.

The chain links TRBV30 to TRBJ1-5, with D unresolved. CDR1 is GTSNPN and CDR2 is SVGIG in the germline V gene (reference sequence). CDR3 length: 15 residues. V lost 0 bases and J lost 0, with 9 bases in between. The CDR3 DNA reads as TGTGCCTGGAGTGTTGGTCGGTATAGCAATCAGCCCCAGCATTTT. Translating it yields CAWSVGRYSNQPQHF.

The rearrangement joins TRBV7-2 to TRBJ2-7, with D possibly TRBD2 on 6 matching bases. The V gene lost 5 bases and the J gene lost 3 bases, with 14 bases spanning the gap. The length of the CDR3 is 14 residues. CDR1 is SGHTA, CDR2 FQGNSA, per germline. The DNA for the CDR3 is TGTGCCAGCAGCCCCAGACCGGGGGTCTACGAGCAGTACTTC. Its protein is CASSPRPGVYEQYF.

The CDR3 here is CASSVGPGQPNYGYTF. In nucleotides, the CDR3 is TGTGCCAGCAGCGTAGGCCCGGGACAGCCTAACTATGGCTACACCTTC. This sequence joins TRBV9 and TRBJ1-2; 7 bases are a match to TRBD1. Germline V lookup: CDR1 SGDLS, CDR2 YYNGEE. V was clipped by 0 bases and J by 0 bases; unmatched bases: 5. The CDR3 consists of 16 residues.

The gene calls are TRBV4-2 and TRBJ2-7, with 14 bases aligning to TRBD2. Germline V gene lookup returns CDR1 LGHNA and CDR2 YNFKEQ. Trimming took 3 bases from V and 7 from J; bases not matched to a gene: 11. This CDR3 has 17 residues. This CDR3 reads CASSQVQGLAGVGEQYF. The DNA for the CDR3 is TGTGCCAGCAGCCAGGTACAGGGACTAGCGGGAGTTGGTGAGCAGTACTTC.

CDR3 amino acids: CASSSTEFTGELFF. Here the CDR3 DNA reads TGTGCCAGCAGCTCGACGGAATTCACCGGGGAGCTGTTTTTT. The chain uses TRBV7-6 and TRBJ2-2; no clear D gene. Germline CDR1 and CDR2: SGHVS and FNYEAQ. CDR3 length equals 14 residues. Between the trimmed V and J ends, which lost 4 bases and 4 bases, there was a span of 10 bases.

V gene TRBV4-3 combines with J gene TRBJ1-2; 7 bases agree with TRBD1. Germline V lookup: CDR1 LGHNA, CDR2 YSLEER. V was pared by 1 base and J by 7 bases, with 3 bases of the junction left unmatched. The CDR3 is 13 residues long. In DNA, the CDR3 is TGCGCCAGCAGCCAAGGACAGGGCCTTGGCTACACCTTC. It encodes CASSQGQGLGYTF.

The V gene is TRBV6-2 or TRBV6-3, the J gene TRBJ2-5; 7 bases align to TRBD1. J was trimmed by 5 bases and V by 5 bases; bases with no gene match: 8. This CDR3 comprises 14 residues. CDR1 and CDR2 (germline): MNHEY, SVGEGT. The CDR3, as DNA: TGTGCCAGCAGTCAGCAGGGGGTCGGTGAGACCCAGTACTTC. Protein product: CASSQQGVGETQYF.

This chain connects TRBV7-9 to TRBJ2-2; 9 nucleotides agree with TRBD2. Germline trimming cut 3 bases from V and 11 bases from J; bases unmatched to any gene: 7. The germline V gene has CDR1 SEHNR and CDR2 FQNEAQ (reference sequence). The CDR3 runs 14 residues. The CDR3 sequence: CASSFRASGIELFF. CDR3 in DNA: TGTGCCAGCAGCTTTAGGGCTAGCGGGATAGAGCTGTTTTTT.

The chain couples TRBV9 to TRBJ2-7; TRBD2 might be the D (6 bases). Germline V gene sequence: CDR1 SGDLS, CDR2 YYNGEE. Trimming took off 3 bases at V and 2 bases at J, with 12 bases between the two ends. CDR3 length equals 14 residues. CDR3 amino acids: CASSAGGNPYEQYF. CDR3 bases: TGTGCCAGCAGCGCTGGAGGGAATCCCTACGAGCAGTACTTC.

This clone was counted once. The CDR3 DNA sequence: TGTGCCAGCAGCGTAGGAGTGACTAGCACAGATACGCAGTATTTT. Translated, it gives CASSVGVTSTDTQYF. The genes are TRBV7-3 and TRBJ2-3; no clear D. This CDR3 contains 15 residues. V lost 5 bases to trimming and J lost 0 bases, with 12 bases between them. Per germline, CDR1 SGHTA and CDR2 FQGTGA.

This sequence joins TRBV6-5 and TRBJ2-1, with TRBD2 identical over 12 bases. Losses at the gene ends were 7 bases for V and 7 bases for J; bases not matched to a gene: 8. The CDR3 is 15 residues long. The V gene's germline CDR1 is MNHEY and CDR2 SVGAGI. CDR3 sequence (DNA): TGTGCCAGCAACCTACTAGCGGGGGGACCTAATGAGCAGTTCTTC. Translating it yields CASNLLAGGPNEQFF.

The chain uses TRBV29-1 and TRBJ2-2; 7 bases align to TRBD2. This CDR3 is 14 amino acids long. Germline assignment: CDR1 SQVTM and CDR2 ANQGSEA. V was pared by 5 bases and J by 2 bases, with 5 bases of the junction left unmatched. CDR3 region: CSVRLAVNTGELFF. CDR3 DNA: TGCAGCGTTCGGCTAGCGGTTAACACCGGGGAGCTGTTTTTT.

This chain connects TRBV2 to TRBJ1-1; no firm D call. The CDR3 covers 12 residues. Trimming left V 10 bases short and J 2 bases short, with 11 bases between. CDR1 is SNHLY and CDR2 is FYNNEI in the germline V gene. The CDR3, as DNA: TGTGCCACCTACAAGGGCAACACTGAAGCTTTCTTT. Its translation: CATYKGNTEAFF.

The rearrangement uses TRBV28 and TRBJ2-1; TRBD1 might be the D (6 bases). V dropped 5 bases and J dropped 5 bases, with 22 bases sitting between them. Germline V gives CDR1 MDHEN, CDR2 SYDVKM. The CDR3 sequence is 17 residues long. CDR3 protein: CASSLYRVGYSHNEQFF. The CDR3 bases are TGTGCCAGCAGTCTTTACAGGGTGGGGTATTCGCACAATGAGCAGTTCTTC.

This chain joins TRBV7-8 and TRBJ2-7; D call uncertain. The germline CDR1 and CDR2 sequences are SGHVS and FQNEAQ. V lost 5 bases, J lost 1 base, and 6 bases lay in between. This CDR3 is 12 amino acids long. CDR3 region: CASSLGSYEQYF. The CDR3 DNA reads as TGTGCCAGCAGCCTGGGGTCCTACGAGCAGTACTTC.

The J gene is TRBJ2-7, the V gene TRBV7-2; 14 bases fit TRBD2. V was pared by 5 bases and J by 4 bases, with 4 bases of the junction left unmatched. CDR1 SGHTA and CDR2 FQGNSA come from the germline V gene. The CDR3 has 15 residues. CDR3: CASSPGTSGSYEQYF. CDR3 DNA sequence: TGTGCCAGCAGCCCAGGGACTAGCGGGAGTTACGAGCAGTACTTC. The whole variable domain, remainder taken from reference TRBV7-2 and TRBJ2-7, is GAGVSQSPSNKVTEKGKDVELRCDPISGHTALYWYRQSLGQGLEFLIYFQGNSAPDKSGLPSDRFSAERTGGSVSTLTIQRTQQEDSAVYLCASSPGTSGSYEQYFGPGTRLTVT.

The chain links TRBV9 to TRBJ2-5, with D hard to call. CDR1 is SGDLS and CDR2 is YYNGEE in the germline V gene. Deletions cut 3 bases from V and 5 bases from J, with 2 bases between. This CDR3 comprises 10 residues. CDR3 residues: CASSGETQYF. The CDR3 coding sequence is TGTGCCAGCAGCGGCGAGACCCAGTACTTC.

This clone has a single count. The rearrangement joins TRBV7-2 to TRBJ2-5; D ambiguous. The CDR3 has 13 amino acids. Germline CDR1 SGHTA, CDR2 FQGNSA. V lost 4 bases and J lost 1, with 7 bases in between. This CDR3 is CASSSSRQETQYF. As DNA, the CDR3 is TGTGCCAGCAGCTCCAGCCGCCAAGAGACCCAGTACTTC.

This chain joins TRBV4-1 and TRBJ1-3, with D unresolved. With 1 base removed from V and 4 bases from J, the gap between germline ends came to 5 bases. In germline, CDR1 is MGHRA, CDR2 YSYEKL. The CDR3 spans 13 residues. In DNA form, the CDR3 reads TGCGCCAGCAGCCAAGGTGTCGGAAACACCATATATTTT. This encodes CASSQGVGNTIYF.

The chain uses TRBV28 and TRBJ1-1; no definite D call. CDR1 is MDHEN, CDR2 SYDVKM, per germline. The V end was cut by 4 bases, the J end by 2 bases, with 11 bases between. This CDR3 has 14 residues. The CDR3 DNA reads as TGTGCCAGCAGTTCCTCATTCAGAAACACTGAAGCTTTCTTT. Protein: CASSSSFRNTEAFF.